This T cell receptor (beta chain) was recovered during a study of T cell responses to AZD1222 COVID-19 vaccine. Study context: Second-dose schedules of about 4 or about 12 weeks were combined. Broader study findings: Baseline serology detected seropositivity in only 6 or 7 AZD1222 recipients. Distributed over spike, vaccine-associated CD4 TCRs predominated at 160-218 and 743-854.

The protocol was immunoSEQ multiplex PCR, while the TCRdb copy is restricted to in-frame clones and leaves out a portion. The sample carries about 110,000 clones, 80% to 85% recorded once. V was clipped by 0 bases and J by 4 bases, with 18 bases between them. Germline V gives CDR1 SGHTA, CDR2 FQGNSA. This CDR3 contains 17 residues. This clone was detected once. The antigen is unknown. This chain joins TRBV7-2 and TRBJ1-2; a possible D gene is TRBD1 (5 bases). Sequenced here: peripheral blood, sampled on day 0 of AZD1222 vaccination. This TCR derives from an adult in good health. The chain's CDR3 is CASSLASPGPLAYGYTF. The CDR3 coding sequence is TGTGCCAGCAGCTTAGCCTCCCCGGGACCTCTTGCCTATGGCTACACCTTC. Complete variable domain (other parts from reference TRBV7-2 and TRBJ1-2): GAGVSQSPSNKVTEKGKDVELRCDPISGHTALYWYRQSLGQGLEFLIYFQGNSAPDKSGLPSDRFSAERTGGSVSTLTIQRTQQEDSAVYLCASSLASPGPLAYGYTFGSGTRLTVV.